This entry concerns a single TCR beta chain. This sample was included in a study of blood T cell repertoires in COVID-19. The table came from immunoSEQ multiplex PCR; TCRdb's copy has only in-frame clones and leaves some out. The sample records 400,000 to 500,000 clones, approximately 88% being singletons. This CDR3 has 15 amino acids. Germline V lookup: CDR1 SGHAT, CDR2 FQNNGV. The V end lost 1 base, the J end lost 1 base, and 10 bases lay between the germline ends. The study recruited people aged 18 to 89 years across approximately 23 US areas. This chain joins TRBV11-2 and TRBJ1-1; tentative D call: TRBD1 (6 bases). The sample was PBMCs or T cells enriched from blood (not recorded which). The clonotype was recovered from a woman in her thirties or forties who had recovered from COVID-19. CDR3 residues: CASSLVGRGNTEAFF. CDR3 DNA sequence: TGTGCCAGCAGCTTAGTGGGCAGGGGGAACACTGAAGCTTTCTTT.